One sample yielded the 27 T cell receptor beta chains listed below, sequenced in a study of cytomegalovirus exposure and HLA in healthy donors. Both 60 Vbeta primers and 13 Jbeta primers went into the PCR. TCRdb's copy holds only in-frame clones and misses some; the assay was immunoSEQ multiplex PCR. The table shows around 190,000 clones, with approximately 70% occurring only once. Sequenced material: PBMCs. All receptors come from a woman aged 30 to 39 in good health and CMV-seropositive.

The chain recombines TRBV28 with TRBJ2-1; 11 bases agree with TRBD2. J lost 4 bases, V lost 6 bases, and 11 bases had no gene match. This CDR3 is 17 amino acids long. The germline V gene encodes CDR1 MDHEN and CDR2 SYDVKM. The CDR3 region has the DNA TGTGCCAGCAGCCTAGAGACTAGCGGGACCCTATACAATGAGCAGTTCTTC. It yields the protein CASSLETSGTLYNEQFF.

The rearrangement uses TRBV27 and TRBJ2-7, with D perhaps matching TRBD2 (6 bases). With 8 bases removed from V and 4 bases from J, the gap between germline ends came to 12 bases. Germline CDR1 is MNHEY and CDR2 is SMNVEV (reference sequence). CDR3 length equals 12 residues. CDR3 bases: TGTGCCAGCGGACTACAGGTGTACGAGCAGTACTTC. Its protein is CASGLQVYEQYF.

This chain links TRBV6-1 with TRBJ1-6; D remains ambiguous. The CDR3 is 17 amino acids. Trimming took off 0 bases at V and 0 bases at J, with 9 bases between the two ends. From germline, CDR1 is MNHNS and CDR2 SASEGT. As DNA, the CDR3 is TGTGCCAGCAGTGAAGCTTTGTCTTTCTCCTATAATTCACCCCTCCACTTT. Translation gives CASSEALSFSYNSPLHF.

This clone appeared once. The chain employs TRBV27 and TRBJ2-5, with D maybe TRBD2 (6 bases). Matching the DNA end better, TRBJ2-7 makes the J call doubtful. Per the germline V gene, CDR1 is MNHEY and CDR2 is SMNVEV (reference sequence). The CDR3 is 16 residues long. CDR3: CASSIIRGTDSYEQYF. In DNA, the CDR3 is TGTGCCAGCAGTATTATCCGCGGGACGGACTCCTACGAGCAGTACTTC.

CDR3 amino acids: CASSLGSTEYF. CDR3 bases: TGTGCCAGCAGCTTGGGTAGCACGGAGTACTTC. The genes are TRBV5-6 and TRBJ2-7, with D unresolved. Germline V CDR1 and CDR2: SGHDT, YYEEEE. This CDR3 spans 11 amino acids. V gave up 0 bases and J gave up 11 bases, with 9 bases separating them.

The genes are TRBV6-1 and TRBJ2-3, with D perhaps TRBD2 (7 bases). Trimming left V 4 bases short and J 2 bases short, with 13 bases between. Germline lookup yields CDR1 MNHNS and CDR2 SASEGT. CDR3 length: 15 residues. The CDR3 spells CASSGYGGHTDTQYF. DNA of the CDR3: TGTGCCAGCAGTGGTTACGGGGGGCACACAGATACGCAGTATTTT.

The chain combines TRBV5-1 with TRBJ2-3; possibly TRBD2 for D (6 bases). Germline CDR1 reads SGHRS; CDR2 reads YFSETQ. The CDR3 covers 15 residues. V dropped 1 base and J dropped 7 bases, with 16 bases sitting between them. In nucleotides, the CDR3 is TGCGCCAGCAGCTTGTACACGGGGGTTGCGAATACGCAGTATTTT. Translation: CASSLYTGVANTQYF.

This chain uses TRBV5-4 with TRBJ2-7; 9 nucleotides align to TRBD2. CDR3 size: 13 residues. The V segment lost 4 bases and the J segment 5 bases; nucleotides outside the gene matches: 4. CDR1 is SGHNT and CDR2 is YYREEE in the germline V gene (reference sequence). CDR3 DNA sequence: TGTGCCAGCAGCGTGACTAGCGGCCACGAGCAGTACTTC. This encodes CASSVTSGHEQYF.

This clone was seen a single time. This CDR3 is also generated by other DNA sequences in the sample. J is TRBJ2-4 and V is TRBV6-1, with 9 bases identical to TRBD2. CDR3 length: 16 amino acids. Germline lookup yields CDR1 MNHNS and CDR2 SASEGT. The J segment lost 0 bases and the V segment lost 2 bases, leaving 2 bases of the junction unmatched. This CDR3 is CASSELLAGAKNIQYF. The CDR3, as DNA: TGTGCCAGCAGTGAACTACTAGCGGGAGCCAAAAACATTCAGTACTTC.

The rearrangement links TRBV5-1 to TRBJ2-7; D is uncertain. Trimming took off 0 bases at V and 4 bases at J, with 8 bases between the two ends. The CDR3 extends over 13 amino acids. CDR1 and CDR2 (germline): SGHRS, YFSETQ. Here the CDR3 DNA reads TGCGCCAGCAGCTTGGCTGGTGAGTACGAGCAGTACTTC. Protein: CASSLAGEYEQYF.

The V gene is TRBV4-2, the J gene TRBJ2-6; D might be TRBD2 (6 bases). Germline V gene data show CDR1 as LGHNA and CDR2 as YNFKEQ. The CDR3 is made up of 18 amino acids. The germline V and J ends were trimmed by 4 bases and 1 base, with 17 bases remaining between them. The CDR3: CASSPDGTSRSGANVLTF. DNA of the CDR3: TGTGCCAGCAGCCCAGATGGGACTTCTAGATCTGGGGCCAACGTCCTGACTTTC.

To note about this clone: An end of the junction does not agree with germline; a read error may underlie this. The rearrangement links TRBV10-1 to TRBJ1-2; TRBD1 agrees at 10 bases. The CDR3 consists of 15 residues. The germline V gene encodes CDR1 WNHNN and CDR2 SYGVQD (reference sequence). CDR3 in amino acids: CASSREETGGGGYIF. DNA for the CDR3: TGCGCCAGCAGCCGCGAGGAGACAGGGGGCGGTGGCTACATCTTC.

The chain has TRBV7-9 and TRBJ1-3; the match to TRBD1 covers 12 bases. The V gene's germline CDR1 is SEHNR and CDR2 FQNEAQ (reference sequence). The CDR3 is 17 residues long. V shed 5 bases and J 3 bases; nucleotides not matched to a gene: 8. CDR3 bases: TGTGCCAGCAGCCCTACCCGGGACAGGGGGCATGGAAACACCATATATTTT. It yields the protein CASSPTRDRGHGNTIYF.

There are a few counts of this clone. The chain couples TRBV18 to TRBJ1-1; D may be TRBD1 (6 bases). CDR1 KGHSH and CDR2 LQKENI come from the germline V gene. CDR3 length equals 14 residues. The germline V and J ends were trimmed by 5 bases and 4 bases, with 14 bases remaining between them. In nucleotides, the CDR3 is TGTGCCAGCTCATCACACAGGGAGGGCACTGAAGCTTTCTTT. It yields the protein CASSSHREGTEAFF.

The rearrangement links TRBV28 to TRBJ1-1; 7 positions agree with TRBD1. CDR1 is MDHEN, CDR2 SYDVKM, per germline. The CDR3 extends over 14 amino acids. V trimming: 6 bases; J trimming: 1 base; junction bases outside the gene matches: 5. CDR3 DNA sequence: TGTGCCAGCAGCCAAAACAGGGGGAACACTGAAGCTTTCTTT. Its protein product is CASSQNRGNTEAFF.

The sample holds one count of this clone. The J gene is TRBJ2-2, the V gene TRBV6-4; 7 positions match TRBD2. Germline assignment: CDR1 MRHNA and CDR2 SNTAGT. CDR3 length: 14 amino acids. With 8 bases clipped from V and 3 bases from J, the junction kept 6 bases outside the gene matches. The CDR3 spells CASARGTDTGELFF. The CDR3 region has the DNA TGTGCCAGCGCGCGGGGGACGGACACCGGGGAGCTGTTTTTT.

CDR3 residues: CASSITGGTEAFF. CDR3 in DNA: TGTGCCAGCAGCATAACAGGGGGGACGGAAGCTTTCTTT. The rearrangement joins TRBV5-6 to TRBJ1-1, with 8 bases identical to TRBD1. Germline V CDR1 and CDR2: SGHDT, YYEEEE. The CDR3 sequence is 13 residues long. V shed 4 bases, J shed 8 bases, and the junction held 7 bases outside the gene matches.

CDR3 coding DNA: TGTGCCAGCAGCGGGGAGGTGGATGGCACTGAAGCTTTCTTT. This gives the protein CASSGEVDGTEAFF. The V call is TRBV13, the J call TRBJ1-1; D is unresolved. Germline loops: CDR1 PRHDT, CDR2 FYEKMQ (reference sequence). The length of the CDR3 is 14 residues. V was pared by 5 bases and J by 4 bases, with 14 bases between.

The chain employs TRBV6-5 and TRBJ2-1, with 8 bases that match TRBD1. This CDR3 contains 12 residues. Per the germline V gene, CDR1 is MNHEY and CDR2 is SVGAGI. J gave up 9 bases and V 6 bases, and 4 bases lay outside the gene matches. Written as DNA, the CDR3 is TGTGCCAGCAGCTTGGACAGGGCTGAGCAGTTCTTC. This encodes CASSLDRAEQFF.

This chain joins TRBV28 and TRBJ1-5; 9 nucleotides match TRBD1. Germline-derived CDR1 and CDR2 are MDHEN and SYDVKM. V lost 6 bases to trimming and J lost 1 base; unmatched junction nucleotides: 4. The CDR3 has 15 amino acids. The DNA for the CDR3 is TGTGCCAGCAGGTCCGGACAGGGGAGCAATCAGCCCCAGCATTTT. It specifies CASRSGQGSNQPQHF.

The chain recombines TRBV7-9 with TRBJ1-1; D might be TRBD1 (5 bases). V was cut by 3 bases and J by 2 bases, with 7 bases left in between. This CDR3 comprises 13 residues. The germline V gene encodes CDR1 SEHNR and CDR2 FQNEAQ (reference sequence). The CDR3 DNA is TGTGCCAGCAGCTTTGGGGCCAACACTGAAGCTTTCTTT. This encodes CASSFGANTEAFF.

V gene TRBV5-1 combines with J gene TRBJ1-3; 11 nucleotides agree with TRBD1. The CDR3 covers 12 residues. V trimming: 4 bases; J trimming: 15 bases; junction bases outside the gene matches: 6. The germline V gene has CDR1 SGHRS and CDR2 YFSETQ. The CDR3 spells CASSQTGTGGYF. The CDR3 DNA follows: TGCGCCAGCAGCCAGACCGGGACAGGGGGATATTTT.

Worth noting for this clone: This same CDR3 is encoded by further DNA sequences in the sample. The V and J genes are TRBV5-1 and TRBJ1-1; no firm D call. The CDR3 runs to 14 residues. Germline V gene data show CDR1 as SGHRS and CDR2 as YFSETQ. V lost 2 bases and J 2 bases, leaving 10 bases between the germline ends. DNA of the CDR3: TGCGCCAGCAGCTTACCGGGAAGCAACACTGAAGCTTTCTTT. Translating it yields CASSLPGSNTEAFF.

This clone was found once. The V gene is TRBV28, the J gene TRBJ1-2; TRBD1 is a possible D gene (5 bases). This CDR3 region has 12 residues. The V gene's germline CDR1 is MDHEN and CDR2 SYDVKM. The V gene lost 6 bases and the J gene lost 8 bases, with 13 bases spanning the gap. CDR3 coding DNA: TGTGCCAGCAGGGTAGGGGTGTACGGCTACACCTTC. As protein: CASRVGVYGYTF.

The CDR3 sequence: CASSDSRAGGRGEQFF. The CDR3 DNA reads TGTGCCAGCAGTGACTCCCGAGCGGGAGGGCGGGGTGAGCAGTTCTTC. The genes are TRBV2 and TRBJ2-1; 10 nucleotides line up with TRBD2. This CDR3 spans 16 amino acids. The germline CDR1 and CDR2 sequences are SNHLY and FYNNEI. The ends lost 3 bases at V and 9 bases at J; junction bases unmatched: 11.

This clone was observed a handful of times. The CDR3 sequence is CASGEQASSYNEQFF. CDR3 DNA sequence: TGTGCCAGCGGGGAACAGGCCAGCTCCTACAATGAGCAGTTCTTC. V usage is TRBV27 and J usage is TRBJ2-1; TRBD1 might be the D (5 bases). Trimming stripped 8 bases from V and 0 bases from J, with 14 bases between. Germline V lookup: CDR1 MNHEY, CDR2 SMNVEV (reference sequence). The CDR3 totals 15 residues.

The chain recombines TRBV7-2 with TRBJ1-5; D not resolved. Between the trimmed V and J ends, which lost 1 base and 8 bases, there was a span of 9 bases. In germline, CDR1 is SGHTA, CDR2 FQGNSA. CDR3 length equals 13 residues. Here the CDR3 reads CASSLGESKPQHF. In nucleotides, the CDR3 is TGTGCCAGCAGCTTAGGGGAGAGCAAGCCCCAGCATTTT.